This is a list of T cell receptor beta chains from one sample in a study of T cell responses to AZD1222 COVID-19 vaccine. Profiled with immunoSEQ multiplex PCR; TCRdb holds only in-frame clones, not every one. The profile shows 70,000 or so clones, 83% of them singletons. The sample consisted of peripheral blood, taken 28 days after the second AZD1222 dose. These receptors were collected from an adult who received the AZD1222 COVID-19 vaccine. CDR3s include the opening cysteine and the closing phenylalanine or tryptophan. The D gene is left open where the match is weak. Where a row states a size, it is once, few, many or the class of an expanded clone; other rows omit it.

size,V,D,CDR3
few,TRBV7-2,.,CASSLNSGEKLFF
.,TRBV7-2,.,CASTPPTNEKLFF
.,TRBV3-1/TRBV3-2,.,CASSQVSGSGDTQYF
.,TRBV15,TRBD2,CATSRVGGGTDTQYF
.,TRBV18,.,CASSPQQGWNSPLHF
.,TRBV7-2,TRBD1,CASSPDRASEKLFF
once,TRBV7-2,TRBD1,CASSLDRAVESPLHF
.,TRBV24-1,.,CATRSETEAFF
.,TRBV3-1/TRBV3-2,.,CASSQDWAGRKYGYTF
.,TRBV2,.,CASGSGGNYGYTF
.,TRBV15,.,CATSRDLAGDGYTF
.,TRBV4-2,TRBD1,CASSQLGDRAEAFF
.,TRBV7-2,.,CASSPQPFTDTQYF
.,TRBV4-3,.,CASSVRPGDTDTQYF
.,TRBV10-3,TRBD1,CAISERAGQARGQPQHF
once,TRBV4-1,.,CASSHIGQGSGTEAFF
once,TRBV6-6,.,CASTQINQPQHF
.,TRBV10-3,TRBD1,CAINGGQGNTEAFF
.,TRBV10-3,.,CAISPGSRSGNTIYF
.,TRBV6-2/TRBV6-3,.,CASSYEMRGKAFF
.,TRBV5-8,.,CASSSPNRDASYEQYF
.,TRBV29-1,.,CSVSNRFDQPQHF
.,TRBV5-1,.,CASSFQGLGRGTEAFF
many,TRBV7-2,.,CASSLGAGRGRSYEQYF
.,TRBV19,TRBD1,CAATLGQGVSYGYTF
.,TRBV10-3,TRBD1,CAIKPTPGQRTKRDTGELFF
.,TRBV5-6,.,CASSSREGTDTQYF
.,TRBV27,.,CASSLLTGRYEQYF
.,TRBV29-1,.,CSVGGGELNTEAFF
.,TRBV25-1,.,CASQGWGGNTEAFF
.,TRBV4-2,TRBD1,CASRPSAGQGYNEQFF
.,TRBV11-3,.,CASSLVTDTEAFF
.,TRBV2,.,CASSVGVTTYEQYF
.,TRBV5-1,.,CASSLVRGQPQHF
once,TRBV7-9,TRBD1,CASSLRGHQPQHF
.,TRBV7-9,TRBD1,CASSLARGISEAFF
.,TRBV3-1/TRBV3-2,.,CASSEQRGNTIYF
.,TRBV11-2,.,CASSLGWNSGNTIYF
.,TRBV7-2,.,CASSFSEGYYGYTF
.,TRBV5-8,TRBD1,CASSLATGAGNTIYF
.,TRBV16,TRBD1,CASSPWTGDQPQHF
.,TRBV25-1,.,CASSEPGSANYGYTF